The table lists the clone carrying this T cell receptor (beta chain) with a count of one. This record belongs to a study of T cells after somatic rescue of genetic block. Assay: immunoSEQ multiplex PCR; the TCRdb copy retains only in-frame clones and omits some. The sample comprises around 67,000 clones, around 90% of which are singletons, and around 3% rests with the top ten. The CDR3 is made up of 17 amino acids. The germline V gene encodes CDR1 MNHEY and CDR2 SMNVEV (reference sequence). The junction had 11 bases not matched to a gene; V was cut back by 0 bases and J by 4 bases. This clonotype originated in a middle-aged man. The chain carries TRBV27 and TRBJ1-1, with 7 nucleotides matching TRBD1. Sample: peripheral blood mononuclear cells (PBMCs). CDR3 loop: CASSLSRGQILGTEAFF. CDR3 DNA sequence: TGTGCCAGCAGTTTATCGAGGGGACAGATCTTGGGCACTGAAGCTTTCTTT.